The clone carrying this T cell receptor beta chain was seen a single time. Original data processing: The assay estimated nucleated cells by amplifying reference gene primers. Repertoires were generated with immunoSEQ multiplex PCR, while TCRdb's copy carries only in-frame clones and drops some. V and J calls plus clone size are reproduced from that table; the DNA served to infer D and trimming. The repertoire holds about 350,000 clones, with roughly 89% as singletons. These data originate in a study of blood T cell repertoires in COVID-19. Whole-study context: The United States, Italy and Spain were the sources of the acute and convalescent COVID-19 samples. From T cells, B-cell-depleted T cells, or PBMCs came the material, which was cDNA or gDNA.

The CDR3 has 19 amino acids. Germline V gives CDR1 KGHDR, CDR2 SFDVKD. J was trimmed by 3 bases and V by 2 bases; bases with no gene match: 13. The chain couples TRBV24-1 to TRBJ2-3, with 10 bases aligning to TRBD2. The receptor comes from a woman aged 18 to 35 who had recovered from COVID-19. Sequenced input: peripheral blood. This chain's CDR3 is CATSDSLRASGRNTDTQYF. The CDR3 DNA follows: TGTGCCACCAGTGATTCTCTGCGGGCTAGCGGGAGAAATACAGATACGCAGTATTTT.